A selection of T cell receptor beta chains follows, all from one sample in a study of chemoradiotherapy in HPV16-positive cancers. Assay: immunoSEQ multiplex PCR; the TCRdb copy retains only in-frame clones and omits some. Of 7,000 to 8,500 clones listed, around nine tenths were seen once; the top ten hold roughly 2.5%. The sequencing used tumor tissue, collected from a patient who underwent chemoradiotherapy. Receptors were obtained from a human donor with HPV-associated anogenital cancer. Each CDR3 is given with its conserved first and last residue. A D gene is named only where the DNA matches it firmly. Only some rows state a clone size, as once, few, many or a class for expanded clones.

DNA: TGTGCCAGCAGCCCAGAACTCAGGGAAAAAGCTTTCTTT
CDR3: CASSPELREKAFF
length: 13
V: TRBV14
J: TRBJ1-1
D: NA
size: NA

DNA: TGTGCCAGCAGCTTAGGGACAGGAGGTGGCACAGATACGCAGTATTTT
CDR3: CASSLGTGGGTDTQYF
length: 16
V: TRBV13
J: TRBJ2-3
D: NA
size: NA

DNA: TGTGCCAGCAGCCAAGGGACACCCCAGAACAATGAGCAGTTCTTC
CDR3: CASSQGTPQNNEQFF
length: 15
V: TRBV14
J: TRBJ2-1
D: NA
size: NA

DNA: TGTGCCAGCAGTTTAGGTGGGGGATGGGGTGGAAACACCATATATTTT
CDR3: CASSLGGGWGGNTIYF
length: 16
V: TRBV28
J: TRBJ1-3
D: NA
size: once

DNA: TGTGCCAGCACCCCGCAGTTGAACACTGAAGCTTTCTTT
CDR3: CASTPQLNTEAFF
length: 13
V: TRBV6-5
J: TRBJ1-1
D: NA
size: once

DNA: TGTGCCAGCAGCGATGGGACAGGCAGCACAGATACGCAGTATTTT
CDR3: CASSDGTGSTDTQYF
length: 15
V: TRBV11-2
J: TRBJ2-3
D: TRBD1
size: NA

DNA: TGTGCCAGCAGCCTAACTGACAGGGGCACTGAAGCTTTCTTT
CDR3: CASSLTDRGTEAFF
length: 14
V: TRBV7-3
J: TRBJ1-1
D: TRBD1
size: NA

DNA: TGTGCCAGCAGACTAAGGGGGGGGAGCTCCTACGAGCAGTACTTC
CDR3: CASRLRGGSSYEQYF
length: 15
V: TRBV7-2
J: TRBJ2-7
D: NA
size: NA

DNA: TGTGCCAGCAGCTCCACAGGGGGAAGAACTGAAGCTTTCTTT
CDR3: CASSSTGGRTEAFF
length: 14
V: TRBV7-6
J: TRBJ1-1
D: TRBD1
size: NA

DNA: TGTGCCAGTAGCCCCCTCGGTAGCGGGAGGGCCGGGGAGACCCAGTACTTC
CDR3: CASSPLGSGRAGETQYF
length: 17
V: TRBV19
J: TRBJ2-5
D: TRBD2
size: NA

DNA: TGTGCCAGCAGTTACTCGTGGACAGGGAGTCAGCCCCAGCATTTT
CDR3: CASSYSWTGSQPQHF
length: 15
V: TRBV6-5
J: TRBJ1-5
D: TRBD1
size: NA

DNA: TGTGCCAGCAGCCGGGACAGATCATACGAGCAGTACTTC
CDR3: CASSRDRSYEQYF
length: 13
V: TRBV7-9
J: TRBJ2-7
D: TRBD1
size: NA

DNA: TGTGCCAGCAGGCCCGGGGGGGTTAGTGAAAAACTGTTTTTT
CDR3: CASRPGGVSEKLFF
length: 14
V: TRBV27
J: TRBJ1-4
D: NA
size: few

DNA: TGCGCCACCGGGCCCCCGACTAGCGGGATTTACGAGCAGTACTTC
CDR3: CATGPPTSGIYEQYF
length: 15
V: TRBV4-1
J: TRBJ2-7
D: TRBD2
size: NA

DNA: TGTGCCAGCAGCTTAGGCTTGGGAGATACGCAGTATTTT
CDR3: CASSLGLGDTQYF
length: 13
V: TRBV7-6
J: TRBJ2-3
D: NA
size: NA

DNA: TGTGCCAGTAGTATAGGGGGGACCGGGCTAGGGGACTACACCTTC
CDR3: CASSIGGTGLGDYTF
length: 15
V: TRBV19
J: TRBJ1-2
D: NA
size: NA

DNA: TGTGCCAGCAGAGTGGGTCCGGGCGAGCAGTACTTC
CDR3: CASRVGPGEQYF
length: 12
V: TRBV2
J: TRBJ2-7
D: NA
size: NA

DNA: TGTGCCAGCAGCTTGAGGGGGACCTATGGCTACACCTTC
CDR3: CASSLRGTYGYTF
length: 13
V: TRBV5-8
J: TRBJ1-2
D: NA
size: NA

DNA: TGTGCCACCAGCAGAGGTTTCGGGGTAGAGACCCAGTACTTC
CDR3: CATSRGFGVETQYF
length: 14
V: TRBV15
J: TRBJ2-5
D: NA
size: NA

DNA: TGTGCCAGAAGCTTGGGACAGGGCCCACATGGGAATGAAAAACTGTTTTTT
CDR3: CARSLGQGPHGNEKLFF
length: 17
V: TRBV5-3
J: TRBJ1-4
D: TRBD1
size: NA

DNA: TGTGCCATCATAGGGGCTAGCGGGAGTGGTGTGGAGACCCAGTACTTC
CDR3: CAIIGASGSGVETQYF
length: 16
V: TRBV10-3
J: TRBJ2-5
D: TRBD2
size: NA

DNA: TGTGCCAGCAGCCGAGGGATTAGGAACACTGAAGCTTTCTTT
CDR3: CASSRGIRNTEAFF
length: 14
V: TRBV7-6
J: TRBJ1-1
D: NA
size: NA

DNA: TGTGCCAGCTCACGTCCGCAGTCCGAGCAGTACTTC
CDR3: CASSRPQSEQYF
length: 12
V: TRBV18
J: TRBJ2-7
D: NA
size: few

DNA: TGTGCCAGCAGCTTGGGGTTAGGGGACAGGGGGATGAACACTGAAGCTTTCTTT
CDR3: CASSLGLGDRGMNTEAFF
length: 18
V: TRBV5-4
J: TRBJ1-1
D: TRBD1
size: NA

DNA: TGTGCCAGCAGCTTTAGTAGCACTGAAGCTTTCTTT
CDR3: CASSFSSTEAFF
length: 12
V: TRBV7-2
J: TRBJ1-1
D: NA
size: NA

DNA: TGTGCCAGCAGCTTGGGAACTGAATGGCGGAACACTGAAGCTTTCTTT
CDR3: CASSLGTEWRNTEAFF
length: 16
V: TRBV7-8
J: TRBJ1-1
D: NA
size: NA

DNA: TGTGCTAGCAGCGCGACTAGCGGGAGTCATAGTGAGCAGTTCTTC
CDR3: CASSATSGSHSEQFF
length: 15
V: TRBV7-7
J: TRBJ2-1
D: TRBD2
size: few

DNA: TGCGCCAGCAGCTCGCCCGTCCGTCGGGCCCAGCATTTT
CDR3: CASSSPVRRAQHF
length: 13
V: TRBV5-1
J: TRBJ1-5
D: NA
size: NA

DNA: TGTGCCAGCAGGGCTGTCGCGAACACCGGGGAGCTGTTTTTT
CDR3: CASRAVANTGELFF
length: 14
V: TRBV2
J: TRBJ2-2
D: NA
size: NA

DNA: TGTGCCAGCAGTTCGGGGACATTGGGGGTGCACGCTTTCTTT
CDR3: CASSSGTLGVHAFF
length: 14
V: TRBV6-5
J: TRBJ1-1
D: NA
size: few

DNA: TGTGCCAGCAGCTTCCAGGGGGTGAACACCGGGGAGCTGTTTTTT
CDR3: CASSFQGVNTGELFF
length: 15
V: TRBV7-2
J: TRBJ2-2
D: TRBD1
size: NA